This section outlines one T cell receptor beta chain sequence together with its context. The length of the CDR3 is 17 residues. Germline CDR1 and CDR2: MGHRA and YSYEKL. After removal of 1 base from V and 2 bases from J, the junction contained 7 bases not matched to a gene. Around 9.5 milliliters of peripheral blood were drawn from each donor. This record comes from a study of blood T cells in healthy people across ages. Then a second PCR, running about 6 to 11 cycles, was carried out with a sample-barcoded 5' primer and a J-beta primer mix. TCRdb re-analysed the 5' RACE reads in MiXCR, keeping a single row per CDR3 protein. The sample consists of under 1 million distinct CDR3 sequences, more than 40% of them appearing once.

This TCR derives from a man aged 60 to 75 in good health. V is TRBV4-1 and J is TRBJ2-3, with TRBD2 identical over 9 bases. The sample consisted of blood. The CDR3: CASSQGVLAGYTDTQYF. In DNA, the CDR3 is TGCGCCAGCAGCCAAGGGGTTCTAGCGGGGTACACAGATACGCAGTATTTT.